This note documents a single T cell receptor beta chain sequence. Germline CDR1 is MDHEN and CDR2 is SYDVKM. CDR3 length: 13 amino acids. V was trimmed by 3 bases and J by 2 bases, leaving 8 bases between them. The data were taken from a study of OX40 agonist ivuxolimab in advanced cancers. For the study at large: Patients receiving dose escalation had hepatocellular carcinoma, melanoma, renal cell or head and neck cancer. Participants averaged approximately 65 years of age (range about 23 to 79) and were roughly 80% male.

TCRdb's copy holds only in-frame clones and misses some; the assay was immunoSEQ multiplex PCR. Counted here are about 49,000 clones, approximately 81% occurring once; the ten biggest clones make up about 5.8%. This sequence was found in an adult with an advanced solid tumor such as melanoma, head and neck, liver or kidney cancer. The material was CD4+ or CD8+ T cells sorted from blood, obtained in a trial of the OX40 agonist ivuxolimab. The chain carries TRBV28 and TRBJ2-7; unclear D gene. Here the CDR3 DNA reads TGTGCCAGCAGTTTCTTTGGGCCCTACGAGCAGTACTTC. Translation: CASSFFGPYEQYF.